A single sample is the source of the 23 T cell receptor beta chains below, sequenced in a study of T cells in Graves' hyperthyroidism and ophthalmopathy (dated by TCRdb to between 2018 and 2021). Receptors were amplified or captured by multiplex PCR. The sequencing machine was an Illumina HiSeq 2000. Amplification of TCR beta CDR3 regions was carried out from RNA transcripts. For the first round of RT-PCR on the TCR CDR3, the HTBI primer set was used together with the Qiagen OneStep RT-PCR kit. The public sequencing data were trimmed at Q25 with fastp and processed into clonotypes with MiXCR by TCRdb, which kept only in-frame beta chains. Rows with one shared CDR3 protein collapse into an entry with the most common genes and DNA. This sample gives 550,000 to 600,000 distinct CDR3 sequences in total; about 43% of them show up just once. The ten largest make up about 20% of the sample. The material sequenced was peripheral blood or thyroid tissue (not recorded which). The receptors shown here come from an adult woman with Graves' disease, either hyperthyroidism or ophthalmopathy (not recorded which).

The chain joins TRBV29-1 to TRBJ2-5, with 7 bases aligning to TRBD2. The germline V gene has CDR1 SQVTM and CDR2 ANQGSEA. The V segment lost 5 bases and the J segment 5 bases; nucleotides outside the gene matches: 5. The CDR3 has 12 amino acids. This CDR3 reads CSVSTGGETQYF. CDR3 nucleotide sequence: TGCAGCGTTTCGACCGGGGGGGAGACCCAGTACTTC. Combining the CDR3 with reference TRBV29-1 and TRBJ2-5 gives the whole variable domain SAVISQKPSRDICQRGTSLTIQCQVDSQVTMMFWYRQQPGQSLTLIATANQGSEATYESGFVIDKFPISRPNLTFSTLTVSNMSPEDSSIYLCSVSTGGETQYFGPGTRLLVL.

CDR3 in DNA: TGTGCCAGCAGTGAAGCTATGTGGCTTTCTAGCGGGAGGGCCAAAAACATTCAGTACTTC. This translates into CASSEAMWLSSGRAKNIQYF. The V and J genes are TRBV2 and TRBJ2-4; the match to TRBD2 covers 11 bases. Germline assignment: CDR1 SNHLY and CDR2 FYNNEI. The junction had 11 bases not matched to a gene; V was cut back by 0 bases and J by 1 base. The CDR3 sequence is 20 residues long.

This clonotype came up a few times. A read error is possible here, since a much larger clone lies one base away. V and J are TRBV5-1 and TRBJ2-5; 9 bases line up with TRBD2. Germline V gene data show CDR1 as SGHRS and CDR2 as YFSETQ. The CDR3 is 12 amino acids. The CDR3 DNA sequence: TGCGCCAGCCGAGCGGGAGGAGAGGCCCAGTACTTC. Protein sequence: CASRAGGEAQYF.

This clonotype was observed a few times. The chain uses TRBV29-1 and TRBJ1-3, with D hard to call. CDR3 length: 13 amino acids. Looked up from germline, CDR1 is SQVTM and CDR2 is ANQGSEA. Trimming stripped 3 bases from V and 4 bases from J, with 10 bases between. The CDR3 DNA reads TGCAGCGTTGAGCCCCGTAGGGGAAACACCATATATTTT. This sequence encodes CSVEPRRGNTIYF.

The J gene is TRBJ1-1, the V gene TRBV14, with D tentatively TRBD1 (6 bases). In germline, CDR1 is SGHDN, CDR2 FVKESK. The CDR3 loop spans 18 amino acids. V lost 2 bases, J lost 5 bases, and 24 bases lay in between. The CDR3 here is CASSQRAFSRGGYTEAFF. The DNA for the CDR3 is TGTGCCAGCAGCCAAAGAGCTTTTAGCAGGGGAGGCTATACTGAAGCTTTCTTT.

At least ten counts were recorded for this clonotype. The rearrangement uses TRBV7-2 and TRBJ2-7, with D uncertain. In germline, CDR1 is SGHTA, CDR2 FQGNSA. V was pared by 5 bases and J by 3 bases, with 11 bases between. The CDR3 covers 13 residues. The CDR3 reads CASSPHSYYEQYF. For the CDR3, the DNA is TGTGCCAGCAGCCCCCATTCTTACTACGAGCAGTACTTC.

V gene TRBV2 combines with J gene TRBJ1-5; no firm D call. The CDR3 has 14 residues. Germline loops: CDR1 SNHLY, CDR2 FYNNEI. The V end lost 8 bases, the J end lost 7 bases, and 18 bases lay between the germline ends. CDR3 region: CASGLAERQQPQHF. CDR3 nucleotides: TGTGCCAGCGGGCTAGCGGAGCGCCAGCAGCCCCAGCATTTT.

The chain couples TRBV7-9 to TRBJ2-5; 9 bases agree with TRBD2. This CDR3 contains 14 residues. Germline V gene data show CDR1 as SEHNR and CDR2 as FQNEAQ (reference sequence). J was trimmed by 5 bases and V by 5 bases; bases with no gene match: 6. The CDR3, as DNA: TGTGCCAGCAGCAAATTAGCGGGAGTCGAGACCCAGTACTTC. Translated, it gives CASSKLAGVETQYF.

This rearrangement joins TRBV28 to TRBJ1-6; D is unclear. The CDR3 is made up of 12 amino acids. V was cut by 6 bases and J by 10 bases, with 10 bases left in between. Germline-derived CDR1 and CDR2 are MDHEN and SYDVKM. The CDR3 loop is CASRTPPSPLHF. For the CDR3, the DNA is TGTGCCAGCAGGACACCTCCCTCACCCCTCCACTTT.

V gene TRBV12-3 or TRBV12-4 combines with J gene TRBJ1-2, with TRBD1 identical over 7 bases. The V gene end was trimmed by 7 bases and the J gene end by 7 bases; junction bases not matched to a gene: 12. This CDR3 contains 14 residues. Here the CDR3 reads CASNPPGGMVGYTF. The CDR3 DNA sequence: TGTGCCAGCAATCCCCCAGGGGGTATGGTTGGCTACACCTTC.

The CDR3 DNA reads as TGCAGCGTTGAAGGGGTAGGGGCTGGAAACACCATATATTTT. Protein product: CSVEGVGAGNTIYF. The V and J genes are TRBV29-1 and TRBJ1-3; D possibly corresponds to TRBD1 (5 bases). The CDR3 is made up of 14 amino acids. Germline values: CDR1 SQVTM, CDR2 ANQGSEA. The V gene lost 1 base and the J gene lost 2 bases, with 9 bases spanning the gap.

This clonotype was counted at least ten times. The chain couples TRBV4-1 to TRBJ2-5; D not resolved. The ends were cut back, 0 bases at V and 5 bases at J, with 7 bases in the middle. The germline CDR1 and CDR2 sequences are MGHRA and YSYEKL. The CDR3 contains 13 residues. The CDR3 nucleotides read TGCGCCAGCAGCCAAGAATCGTTGGAGACCCAGTACTTC. Amino acid sequence: CASSQESLETQYF.

Many counts were recorded for this clonotype. The rearrangement uses TRBV28 and TRBJ2-7; 7 nucleotides match TRBD1. This CDR3 has 12 amino acids. With 5 bases clipped from V and 6 bases from J, the junction kept 4 bases outside the gene matches. Germline CDR1 and CDR2: MDHEN and SYDVKM. The CDR3 nucleotides read TGTGCCAGCAGTACACAGGGGCTCGAGCAGTACTTC. Translation: CASSTQGLEQYF.

There are many counts of this clonotype. The rearrangement uses TRBV7-8 and TRBJ2-7; D is unresolved. The CDR3 covers 14 residues. The germline V and J ends were trimmed by 5 bases and 1 base, with 12 bases remaining between them. In germline, CDR1 is SGHVS, CDR2 FQNEAQ. CDR3 sequence (DNA): TGTGCCAGCAGCCGTTCACGAACTTCCTACGAGCAGTACTTC. As protein: CASSRSRTSYEQYF.

This clonotype has at least ten counts. The chain is built from TRBV7-2 and TRBJ2-7; D is uncertain. Trimming removed 1 base at V and 4 bases at J, with 14 bases between. Germline V lookup: CDR1 SGHTA, CDR2 FQGNSA. The CDR3 consists of 15 residues. The CDR3, as DNA: TGTGCCAGCAGCTTAGGAACTGGGATGGGGTACGAGCAGTACTTC. This codes for CASSLGTGMGYEQYF.

This rearrangement joins TRBV15 to TRBJ2-7; D may correspond to TRBD1 or TRBD2 (5 bases each). Trimming pared 1 base from V and 7 bases from J, leaving 20 bases between. This CDR3 has 16 residues. Germline V gives CDR1 LNHNV, CDR2 YYDKDF (reference sequence). CDR3 DNA sequence: TGTGCCACCAGCAGAGGGGGGACGGGCGGCCACAATGAGCAGTACTTC. Translation gives CATSRGGTGGHNEQYF.

This clonotype was recorded once. V gene TRBV25-1 combines with J gene TRBJ1-4; 8 bases agree with TRBD1. The CDR3 sequence is 16 residues long. Looked up from germline, CDR1 is MGHDK and CDR2 is SYGVNS. Unmatched junction bases numbered 12, after V lost 4 bases and J lost 8 bases. The CDR3 DNA sequence: TGTGCCAGCAGTGTCTCCCTCATCAGGGGGCGCGAAAAACTGTTTTTT. Translation: CASSVSLIRGREKLFF.

V gene TRBV11-2 combines with J gene TRBJ1-2; D perhaps matches TRBD1 (6 bases). V was clipped by 0 bases and J by 1 base, with 12 bases between them. CDR1 is SGHAT, CDR2 FQNNGV, per germline. The CDR3 consists of 16 residues. CDR3 protein: CASSLDMKGVNYGYTF. CDR3 nucleotides: TGTGCCAGCAGCTTAGATATGAAGGGGGTTAACTATGGCTACACCTTC.

This clonotype was observed a few times. This chain uses TRBV10-3 with TRBJ1-2; no reliable D call. The V end was cut by 7 bases, the J end by 6 bases, with 15 bases between. The CDR3 runs 13 residues. Germline lookup yields CDR1 ENHRY and CDR2 SYGVKD. CDR3 amino acids: CAIIPGVEDGYTF. The CDR3 nucleotides read TGTGCCATCATCCCGGGAGTGGAAGATGGCTACACCTTC.

The V gene is TRBV7-3, the J gene TRBJ1-2; 10 bases align to TRBD1. The trim removed 5 bases at V and 7 bases at J, leaving 10 bases unmatched. The germline V gene encodes CDR1 SGHTA and CDR2 FQGTGA. The CDR3 sequence is 15 residues long. CDR3 DNA: TGTGCCAGCAGCCTCGACCGGGACAGGGGCGGTGGCTACACCTTC. Its translation is CASSLDRDRGGGYTF.

This clonotype was seen ten or more times. The V call is TRBV6-1, the J call TRBJ1-5; D may be TRBD1 (5 bases). This CDR3 is 15 amino acids long. Germline V gives CDR1 MNHNS, CDR2 SASEGT. V was trimmed by 4 bases and J by 6 bases, leaving 16 bases between them. The CDR3, as DNA: TGTGCCAGCAGTGGGGCCTGGGACGGACCTCAGCCCCAGCATTTT. This sequence encodes CASSGAWDGPQPQHF.

This clonotype was seen once. The chain couples TRBV6-4 to TRBJ1-3; 10 bases map to TRBD1. Germline V CDR1 and CDR2: MRHNA, SNTAGT. CDR3 length: 16 residues. V lost 0 bases and J lost 2; bases outside the gene matches: 1. CDR3 loop: CASSDSGTGAGNTIYF. Here the CDR3 DNA reads TGTGCCAGCAGTGACTCGGGGACAGGGGCTGGAAACACCATATATTTT.

This clonotype was counted many times. The chain has TRBV6-1 and TRBJ2-2, with 9 bases aligning to TRBD1. The CDR3 consists of 15 residues. Per the germline V gene, CDR1 is MNHNS and CDR2 is SASEGT. With V trimmed by 1 base and J by 6 bases, 3 bases remained unmatched. The CDR3 sequence is CASSEDDRGSGELFF. The CDR3 DNA reads as TGTGCCAGCAGTGAAGATGACAGGGGGTCCGGGGAGCTGTTTTTT.